Below, 23 T cell receptor beta chains from the same sample are listed, as sequenced in a study of metastatic and nonmetastatic thyroid tumors. Patients underwent thyroid surgery, and none had received any treatment before it. MiXCR re-clonotyped the PCR reads for TCRdb. The table lists around 23,000 clones, about a quarter of them singletons. Sequences were obtained from tumor tissue. The source of these receptors is a female donor with papillary thyroid cancer or a benign thyroid nodule (not recorded which). Some clones in this sample may be carry-over from other donors' samples.

This clone was observed a few times. V and J are TRBV24-1 and TRBJ1-2; 7 positions match TRBD1. Germline trimming cut 8 bases from V and 4 bases from J; bases unmatched to any gene: 9. The CDR3 runs 14 residues. CDR1 and CDR2 (germline): KGHDR, SFDVKD. The CDR3 region has the DNA TGTGCCACCATTGACCCTCAGGGGGTCTATGGCTACACCTTC. This sequence encodes CATIDPQGVYGYTF.

V is TRBV4-3 and J is TRBJ2-2; TRBD1 might be the D (5 bases). CDR3 length: 17 residues. V was trimmed by 3 bases and J by 2 bases, leaving 16 bases between them. Looked up from germline, CDR1 is LGHNA and CDR2 is YSLEER. CDR3 in amino acids: CASSQAVWTINTGELFF. The CDR3 nucleotides are TGCGCCAGCAGCCAGGCCGTCTGGACAATTAACACCGGGGAGCTGTTTTTT.

DNA of the CDR3: TGTGCCAGCAAGGGTTCGGGAGTGCCCTACGAGCAGTACTTC. Translating gives CASKGSGVPYEQYF. This rearrangement joins TRBV6-1 to TRBJ2-7, with D possibly matching TRBD2 (6 bases). The V and J ends lost 7 bases and 2 bases respectively, with 15 bases between them. The CDR3 runs 14 residues. From germline, CDR1 is MNHNS and CDR2 SASEGT.

This clone was detected many times. This chain links TRBV3-1 with TRBJ2-5, with D maybe TRBD2 (6 bases). Germline loops: CDR1 LGHDT, CDR2 YNNKEL (reference sequence). The CDR3 is 13 amino acids. V lost 3 bases to trimming and J lost 3 bases, with 8 bases between them. The CDR3 is CASSQGGEETQYF. In nucleotides, the CDR3 is TGTGCCAGCAGCCAGGGCGGGGAAGAGACCCAGTACTTC.

A word on this clone: The junction departs from germline at one end; a sequencing error may be responsible. The chain joins TRBV15 to TRBJ2-7, with D possibly being TRBD1 (6 bases). The V gene's germline CDR1 is LNHNV and CDR2 YYDKDF (reference sequence). The length of the CDR3 is 17 residues. CDR3: CATSRTRDIPTNYERYF. CDR3 DNA sequence: TGTGCCACCAGCAGAACTAGGGACATCCCAACGAACTACGAGCGGTACTTC.

V gene TRBV19 combines with J gene TRBJ2-1; D is unclear. This CDR3 has 13 amino acids. The germline gives CDR1 LNHDA, CDR2 SQIVND (reference sequence). Trimming took off 3 bases at V and 5 bases at J, with 8 bases between the two ends. The CDR3 loop reads CASSISANNEQFF. CDR3 nucleotides: TGTGCCAGTAGTATTTCGGCCAACAATGAGCAGTTCTTC.

Concerning this clone itself: Possible read error: a much larger clone is one base away. The same CDR3 also results from other DNA sequences found in this sample. The chain joins TRBV7-2 to TRBJ1-1; D is ambiguous. The germline V gene has CDR1 SGHTA and CDR2 FQGNSA. The V end lost 5 bases, the J end lost 10 bases, and 8 bases lay between the germline ends. The CDR3 spans 10 residues. This CDR3 reads CASSLGGAFF. The CDR3 DNA sequence: TGTGCCAGCAGCCTGGGAGGAGCTTTCTTT.

This clone was seen ten or more times. DNA of the CDR3: TGTGCCAGCAGCTTGGCCCGGGGGCCTAATTCACCCCTCCACTTT. Its translation: CASSLARGPNSPLHF. This chain links TRBV5-8 with TRBJ1-6; D may be TRBD1 (6 bases). CDR3 size: 15 residues. V was trimmed by 0 bases and J by 6 bases, leaving 10 bases between them. The germline V gene encodes CDR1 SGHTS and CDR2 YDEGEE.

This clone showed up many times. V usage is TRBV12-3 or TRBV12-4 and J usage is TRBJ2-5, with D maybe TRBD1 (5 bases). CDR3 size: 14 residues. Trimming left V 2 bases short and J 2 bases short, with 9 bases between. CDR3 bases: TGTGCCAGCAGTTTAATCCCAGGGCAAGAGACCCAGTACTTC. Protein sequence: CASSLIPGQETQYF.

The genes are TRBV4-2 and TRBJ1-6, with a possible D match to TRBD1 (5 bases). In germline, CDR1 is LGHNA, CDR2 YNFKEQ. The CDR3 covers 16 residues. V was shortened by 1 base and J by 10 bases, with 17 bases between the two germline ends. The CDR3 spells CASSQAGAQVGSPLHF. The DNA of the CDR3 is TGTGCCAGCAGCCAAGCCGGGGCCCAGGTGGGATCACCCCTCCACTTT.

This clone has more than one count but fewer than ten. The gene calls are TRBV10-3 and TRBJ2-7; 13 bases are shared with TRBD2. CDR3 size: 15 residues. Per the germline V gene, CDR1 is ENHRY and CDR2 is SYGVKD. Losses at the gene ends were 4 bases for V and 5 bases for J; bases not matched to a gene: 5. This CDR3 reads CAISVLAGGPNEQYF. In DNA, the CDR3 is TGTGCCATCAGTGTACTAGCGGGAGGGCCGAACGAGCAGTACTTC.

This rearrangement joins TRBV20-1 to TRBJ1-2; D is possibly TRBD1 (5 bases). V was clipped by 3 bases and J by 1 base, with 9 bases between them. The germline V gene encodes CDR1 DFQATT and CDR2 SNEGSKA (reference sequence). CDR3 length: 13 residues. The CDR3 bases are TGCAGTGCTAGGGGGGGGGATAACTATGGCTACACCTTC. Translated: CSARGGDNYGYTF.

The table lists this clone with many counts. The chain combines TRBV7-9 with TRBJ1-2; weak D call: TRBD1 (5 bases). This CDR3 spans 14 amino acids. V gave up 1 base and J gave up 3 bases, with 9 bases separating them. Germline V lookup: CDR1 SEHNR, CDR2 FQNEAQ (reference sequence). CDR3 nucleotides: TGTGCCAGCAGCTTAGGGGGGGACCACTATGGCTACACCTTC. Protein sequence: CASSLGGDHYGYTF.

There are many counts of this clone. The chain uses TRBV3-1 and TRBJ2-7; 9 nucleotides agree with TRBD2. V gave up 1 base and J gave up 5 bases; unmatched junction bases: 9. The CDR3 is made up of 16 amino acids. Germline V gives CDR1 LGHDT, CDR2 YNNKEL (reference sequence). CDR3 protein: CASSQARRGGLDEQYF. The CDR3 DNA follows: TGTGCCAGCAGCCAAGCTCGGCGGGGGGGGCTCGACGAGCAGTACTTC.

The chain recombines TRBV18 with TRBJ2-2; 7 nucleotides line up with TRBD1. Germline values: CDR1 KGHSH, CDR2 LQKENI. Losses at the gene ends were 5 bases for V and 5 bases for J; bases not matched to a gene: 8. This CDR3 contains 15 residues. CDR3 sequence reads: CASSAQGIETGELFF. The CDR3 region has the DNA TGTGCCAGCTCAGCACAGGGGATAGAGACCGGGGAGCTGTTTTTT.

This clone was detected only a few times. This sequence may be a read error, since a much larger clone differs from it by one base. This same CDR3 is encoded by further DNA sequences in the sample. V and J are TRBV30 and TRBJ2-3; TRBD2 agrees at 7 bases. The CDR3 consists of 12 residues. Germline CDR1 is GTSNPN and CDR2 is SVGIG (reference sequence). The CDR3 spells CAWSVLGGTQYF. As DNA, the CDR3 is TGTGCCTGGAGTGTATTGGGGGGGACGCAGTACTTT.

This chain links TRBV20-1 with TRBJ1-2, with D perhaps TRBD1 (5 bases). The ends were cut back, 0 bases at V and 8 bases at J, with 22 bases in the middle. Germline V lookup: CDR1 DFQATT, CDR2 SNEGSKA (reference sequence). The CDR3 totals 16 residues. Written as DNA, the CDR3 is TGCAGTGCTAGAGATCTGGGTCTCGGGGGATTCTCGGGCTACACCTTC. Amino acids: CSARDLGLGGFSGYTF.

This clone came up many times. The chain couples TRBV20-1 to TRBJ1-5, with D uncertain. The CDR3 has 14 residues. V was pared by 5 bases and J by 0 bases, with 11 bases between. The V gene's germline CDR1 is DFQATT and CDR2 SNEGSKA (reference sequence). CDR3 protein: CSAEQSYSNQPQHF. The CDR3 coding sequence is TGCAGTGCTGAACAGAGTTATAGCAATCAGCCCCAGCATTTT.

The chain joins TRBV9 to TRBJ2-6, with D possibly being TRBD2 (6 bases). The CDR3 has 15 residues. The V gene lost 4 bases and the J gene lost 4 bases, with 12 bases spanning the gap. Germline-derived CDR1 and CDR2 are SGDLS and YYNGEE. DNA of the CDR3: TGTGCCAGCAGCCCGGGGGAAGCCGGGGCCAACGTCCTGACTTTC. Translating gives CASSPGEAGANVLTF.

The rearrangement uses TRBV20-1 and TRBJ1-2; 11 bases map to TRBD1. The germline V gene has CDR1 DFQATT and CDR2 SNEGSKA (reference sequence). Unmatched junction bases numbered 16, after V lost 2 bases and J lost 8 bases. The CDR3 extends over 17 amino acids. CDR3: CSARQTGTGGLIQGYTF. The CDR3 nucleotides are TGCAGTGCTAGACAAACCGGGACAGGGGGACTTATCCAAGGCTACACCTTC.

The CDR3 region has the DNA TGTGCCAGCAGTCCCAGAGAGAGCTATGGCTACACCTTC. Protein: CASSPRESYGYTF. The rearrangement joins TRBV6-1 to TRBJ1-2; D ambiguous. CDR3 length: 13 residues. The V gene's germline CDR1 is MNHNS and CDR2 SASEGT. V was shortened by 5 bases and J by 4 bases, with 11 bases between the two germline ends.

Of note for this clone: Possible read error: a much larger clone is one base away. The sample contains more than one DNA sequence encoding this CDR3. This chain uses TRBV28 with TRBJ2-1; possibly TRBD1 or TRBD2 for D (7 bases each). In germline, CDR1 is MDHEN, CDR2 SYDVKM. The CDR3 runs to 13 residues. Trimming shortened V by 5 bases and J by 15 bases, and 20 bases separated the two germline ends. The CDR3 nucleotides read TGTGCCAGCAGTCCCCTTACAGGGGCGGGAGTGTTCTTC. Encoded protein: CASSPLTGAGVFF.

This clone has a handful of counts. A much larger clone is a single base away; this may be a read error. The chain couples TRBV5-1 to TRBJ1-3, with D hard to call. The CDR3 is made up of 14 amino acids. Germline lookup yields CDR1 SGHRS and CDR2 YFSETQ. As DNA, the CDR3 is TGCGCCAGCAGCCGGTACAGTGTTGGAGACACCATATATTTT. This translates into CASSRYSVGDTIYF. Full variable domain (outside the CDR3, taken from reference TRBV5-1 and TRBJ1-3): KAGVTQTPRYLIKTRGQQVTLSCSPISGHRSVSWYQQTPGQGLQFLFEYFSETQRNKGNFPGRFSGRQFSNSRSEMNVSTLELGDSALYLCASSRYSVGDTIYFGEGSWLTVV.